These T cell receptor beta chains were read from a single sample in a study of T cell responses to AZD1222 COVID-19 vaccine. Data came from immunoSEQ multiplex PCR; TCRdb stores just in-frame clones and leaves some out. The sample holds about 85,000 clones, around 90% seen once. The source material was peripheral blood, sampled on day 0 of AZD1222 vaccination. Every receptor here comes from an adult in good health. Each CDR3 is given with its conserved first and last residue. The D gene is left open where the match is weak. The size of a clone is reported for some rows only, either as once, few or many, or as a class for expanded clones.

V gene	CDR3 length	J gene	D gene	clone size	CDR3 protein	CDR3 DNA
TRBV18	14	TRBJ2-7	TRBD2	-	CASSKSGTTYEQYF	TGTGCCAGCTCAAAATCAGGGACTACCTACGAGCAGTACTTC
TRBV3-1/TRBV3-2	17	TRBJ1-5	-	-	CASSPTQGLRSGQPQHF	TGTGCCAGCAGCCCCACCCAGGGGCTGAGGTCGGGTCAGCCCCAGCATTTT
TRBV7-3	14	TRBJ1-6	-	-	CASSHNRYNSPLHF	TGTGCCAGCAGCCATAACCGGTATAATTCACCCCTCCACTTT
TRBV5-1	13	TRBJ1-5	-	-	CASSERSDQPQHF	TGCGCCAGCAGCGAAAGGTCGGATCAGCCCCAGCATTTT
TRBV19	13	TRBJ2-5	-	once	CASSKARKETQYF	TGTGCCAGTAGTAAGGCCAGAAAAGAGACCCAGTACTTC
TRBV7-6	18	TRBJ2-7	TRBD2	-	CASSLALRGTSGTAEQYF	TGTGCCAGCAGCTTAGCGTTGCGTGGAACTAGCGGGACCGCTGAGCAGTACTTC
TRBV7-9	16	TRBJ2-2	-	-	CASSLGGGTGTGELFF	TGTGCCAGCAGCTTAGGTGGCGGGACGGGCACCGGGGAGCTGTTTTTT
TRBV10-3	13	TRBJ2-1	TRBD2	-	CAIRGTSEAEQFF	TGTGCCATCAGAGGGACTAGCGAGGCCGAGCAGTTCTTC
TRBV7-6	17	TRBJ2-7	TRBD2	-	CASSLNPNIAGTYEQYF	TGTGCCAGCAGCCTAAACCCTAATATAGCGGGCACCTACGAGCAGTACTTC
TRBV29-1	14	TRBJ2-1	-	-	CSVSGGGPYNEQFF	TGCAGCGTTTCCGGGGGAGGCCCCTACAATGAGCAGTTCTTC
TRBV6-5	13	TRBJ1-2	-	-	CASSYRANYGYTF	TGTGCCAGCAGTTACAGGGCTAACTATGGCTACACCTTC
TRBV18	14	TRBJ2-7	TRBD1	-	CASSPGTGSYEQYF	TGTGCCAGCTCACCGGGGACAGGCTCCTACGAGCAGTACTTC
TRBV19	13	TRBJ2-7	TRBD2	-	CASSVTSGYEQYF	TGTGCCAGTAGTGTTACTAGCGGCTACGAGCAGTACTTC
TRBV5-1	14	TRBJ2-2	-	-	CASSSGQNTGELFF	TGCGCCAGCAGCTCCGGACAGAACACCGGGGAGCTGTTTTTT
TRBV3-1/TRBV3-2	13	TRBJ1-2	-	-	CASSQAGLYGYTF	TGTGCCAGCAGCCAAGCGGGACTCTATGGCTACACCTTC
TRBV6-1	10	TRBJ1-1	-	-	CASSDSRAFF	TGTGCCAGCAGTGACAGCCGCGCTTTCTTT
TRBV7-9	13	TRBJ1-2	-	-	CASSPRQNYGYTF	TGTGCCAGCAGCCCCCGACAGAACTATGGCTACACCTTC
TRBV2	14	TRBJ1-2	-	-	CASSRDITNYGYTF	TGTGCCAGCTCCCGGGACATAACTAACTATGGCTACACCTTC
TRBV7-9	17	TRBJ1-1	TRBD1	-	CASTQWGTGRSEAEAFF	TGTGCCAGCACCCAATGGGGGACAGGGAGAAGTGAGGCTGAAGCTTTCTTT
TRBV10-3	13	TRBJ1-1	TRBD1	-	CAIQQGVRTEAFF	TGTGCCATCCAGCAGGGGGTACGAACTGAAGCTTTCTTT
TRBV28	18	TRBJ1-1	-	-	CASSLWFLGGILNTEAFF	TGTGCCAGCAGTTTATGGTTTCTGGGGGGAATATTGAACACTGAAGCTTTCTTT
TRBV28	17	TRBJ1-3	TRBD1	-	CASRSGTGLSSGNTIYF	TGTGCCAGCAGGTCCGGGACAGGGTTGAGCTCTGGAAACACCATATATTTT
TRBV6-5	12	TRBJ1-5	-	-	CASRRNNQPQHF	TGTGCCAGCAGACGAAATAATCAGCCCCAGCATTTT
TRBV29-1	14	TRBJ1-5	TRBD1	-	CSVEGTGGNQPQHF	TGCAGCGTTGAAGGGACAGGGGGCAATCAGCCCCAGCATTTT
TRBV18	14	TRBJ1-4	TRBD1	-	CASSPDRVSEKLFF	TGTGCCAGCTCACCAGACAGGGTTTCGGAAAAACTGTTTTTT
TRBV9	14	TRBJ2-1	-	-	CASSAGHNYNEQFF	TGTGCCAGCAGCGCGGGGCACAATTACAATGAGCAGTTCTTC